These T cell receptor beta chains were read from a single sample in a study of blood T cell repertoires in COVID-19. Sequenced by immunoSEQ multiplex PCR; TCRdb stores in-frame clones only, minus some. There are about 200,000 clones in the sample; around 85% occur only once, and roughly 3.8% lies in the top ten. The sequencing input was PBMCs or T cells enriched from blood (not recorded which). The receptors were sampled from a woman in her thirties or forties with acute COVID-19. Each CDR3 is given with its conserved first and last residue. A D gene is named only where the DNA matches it firmly. For some rows the clone size is stated as once, few or many, or as a class when expanded; others skip it.

.	.	TRBV5-1	TRBJ2-2	CASSLDPPDPYRPWNTGELFF	TGCGCCAGCAGCTTGGACCCTCCAGACCCCTACAGGCCTTGGAACACCGGGGAGCTGTTTTTT
.	.	TRBV7-3	TRBJ1-6	CASSQDPSESPLHF	TGTGCCAGCAGCCAGGACCCTAGCGAGTCACCCCTCCACTTT
TRBD1	.	TRBV25-1	TRBJ1-1	CASSRNRGRATEAFF	TGTGCCAGCAGTCGGAACAGGGGGCGCGCCACTGAAGCTTTCTTT
.	once	TRBV27	TRBJ2-1	CASSLAGTSPGGEQFF	TGTGCCAGCAGTTTAGCCGGGACTTCGCCCGGAGGCGAGCAGTTCTTC
TRBD2	.	TRBV7-2	TRBJ2-3	CASSPLPTSGRLPDTQYF	TGTGCCAGCAGCCCTTTACCGACTAGCGGGAGGCTCCCAGATACGCAGTATTTT
.	.	TRBV19	TRBJ2-7	CASRDSSSYEQYF	TGTGCCAGCCGGGACTCCAGCTCCTACGAGCAGTACTTC
.	.	TRBV15	TRBJ2-5	CATSRDSQETQYF	TGTGCCACCAGCAGGGACTCTCAAGAGACCCAGTACTTC
.	.	TRBV28	TRBJ1-5	CASSLRGPQHF	TGTGCCAGCAGTTTGCGCGGGCCCCAGCATTTT
.	.	TRBV7-6	TRBJ2-5	CASSGRYRELGETQYF	TGTGCCAGCAGCGGACGATACCGGGAGTTGGGAGAGACCCAGTACTTC
TRBD2	.	TRBV6-5	TRBJ2-1	CASSRGLADYNEQFF	TGTGCCAGCAGTCGAGGACTAGCGGACTACAATGAGCAGTTCTTC
.	.	TRBV24-1	TRBJ2-1	CATSDPQPGNEQFF	TGTGCCACCAGTGATCCTCAACCCGGCAATGAGCAGTTCTTC
TRBD2	.	TRBV7-2	TRBJ2-1	CASSLRGLTSGSSYNEQFF	TGTGCCAGCAGCCTCAGGGGGTTAACTAGCGGGAGCTCCTACAATGAGCAGTTCTTC
.	.	TRBV6-1	TRBJ2-7	CASSEQVYEQYF	TGTGCCAGCAGTGAACAGGTGTACGAGCAGTACTTC
TRBD1	.	TRBV19	TRBJ1-5	CASFSGQGANQPQHF	TGTGCCAGTTTCTCGGGGCAGGGGGCAAATCAGCCCCAGCATTTT
.	.	TRBV27	TRBJ1-5	CASSLSLGNQPQHF	TGTGCCAGCAGTTTATCCCTCGGGAATCAGCCCCAGCATTTT
TRBD1	.	TRBV28	TRBJ1-1	CASSYHRGNTEAFF	TGTGCCAGCAGTTACCACAGGGGGAACACTGAAGCTTTCTTT
.	.	TRBV3-1/TRBV3-2	TRBJ1-2	CASSQGGGGFYGYTF	TGTGCCAGCAGCCAAGGGGGTGGAGGTTTCTATGGCTACACCTTC
.	.	TRBV10-2	TRBJ2-3	CASSEFPGVADTQYF	TGCGCCAGCAGTGAATTTCCGGGAGTAGCAGATACGCAGTATTTT
TRBD1	.	TRBV4-1	TRBJ1-2	CASSQAGTGTSYGYTF	TGCGCCAGCAGCCAAGCGGGGACAGGGACCTCCTATGGCTACACCTTC
.	.	TRBV7-9	TRBJ2-7	CASSFSQGFSYEQYF	TGTGCCAGCAGCTTCTCACAGGGATTTTCCTACGAGCAGTACTTC
TRBD1	few	TRBV27	TRBJ1-6	CASSPLAGQGNSPLHF	TGTGCCAGCAGCCCCTTAGCGGGACAGGGGAATTCACCCCTCCACTTT
TRBD1	.	TRBV7-8	TRBJ1-3	CASSLYDTGATGNTIYF	TGTGCCAGCAGCTTATACGATACAGGGGCAACTGGAAACACCATATATTTT
.	.	TRBV6-1	TRBJ1-6	CASSESRGSYNSPLHF	TGTGCCAGCAGTGAATCCCGGGGCTCCTATAATTCACCCCTCCACTTT
.	.	TRBV15	TRBJ2-7	CATSRDQSSSYEQYF	TGTGCCACCAGCAGAGACCAATCGAGCTCCTACGAGCAGTACTTC
TRBD1	.	TRBV5-1	TRBJ1-3	CASSGDSRSGNTIYF	TGCGCCAGCAGCGGGGACAGCCGCTCTGGAAACACCATATATTTT
TRBD1	.	TRBV4-2	TRBJ1-1	CASSLRDRDNTEAFF	TGTGCCAGCAGCCTCCGGGACAGAGATAACACTGAAGCTTTCTTT
TRBD1	.	TRBV6-5	TRBJ1-5	CASGTGFHQPQHF	TGTGCCAGCGGGACAGGGTTCCATCAGCCCCAGCATTTT
TRBD2	.	TRBV7-9	TRBJ2-5	CASSLTSGSWETQYF	TGTGCCAGCAGCTTGACTAGCGGGAGTTGGGAGACCCAGTACTTC
.	few	TRBV7-9	TRBJ1-1	CASSNSGGNEAFF	TGTGCCAGCAGCAACTCGGGGGGCAACGAAGCTTTCTTT
TRBD1	.	TRBV6-2/TRBV6-3	TRBJ1-1	CASSYKTGVTEAFF	TGTGCCAGCAGTTACAAGACAGGGGTGACTGAAGCTTTCTTT
.	.	TRBV12-3/TRBV12-4	TRBJ2-1	CASSAYGQQFF	TGTGCCAGCAGTGCTTACGGTCAGCAGTTCTTC
TRBD2	.	TRBV11-3	TRBJ2-1	CASSFLGRAPEQFF	TGTGCCAGCAGCTTTTTAGGGAGGGCCCCTGAGCAGTTCTTC
TRBD2	.	TRBV3-1/TRBV3-2	TRBJ2-2	CASSQDKGGNYGELFF	TGTGCCAGCAGCCAAGATAAGGGAGGGAATTACGGGGAGCTGTTTTTT
.	.	TRBV5-1	TRBJ2-1	CASSSSGVDYGEQFF	TGCGCCAGCAGCTCATCCGGGGTAGATTATGGTGAGCAGTTCTTC
TRBD2	.	TRBV28	TRBJ2-7	CASSATRTSGAYEQYF	TGTGCCAGCAGTGCCACTAGGACTAGCGGGGCCTACGAGCAGTACTTC
TRBD1	.	TRBV9	TRBJ2-2	CASSTYRGHGELFF	TGTGCCAGCAGCACGTACAGGGGCCACGGGGAGCTGTTTTTT
TRBD2	.	TRBV7-2	TRBJ2-7	CASTLTSGSYEQYF	TGTGCCAGCACGTTGACTAGCGGTTCCTACGAGCAGTACTTC
.	.	TRBV7-2	TRBJ1-3	CASSLDQGPGNTIYF	TGTGCCAGCAGCTTAGATCAGGGTCCGGGAAACACCATATATTTT
.	.	TRBV30	TRBJ1-1	CAWSVLVGNTEAFF	TGTGCCTGGAGTGTACTGGTGGGCAACACTGAAGCTTTCTTT
TRBD1	.	TRBV28	TRBJ1-1	CASSSIGTGLVSTEAFF	TGTGCCAGCAGTTCCATAGGGACAGGGTTGGTAAGCACTGAAGCTTTCTTT
.	once	TRBV28	TRBJ1-4	CASRNPYRVLNEKLFF	TGTGCCAGCAGGAACCCCTACAGGGTTCTTAATGAAAAACTGTTTTTT